These 21 T cell receptor beta chains were sequenced from one sample in a study of shared clonotypes between healthy human individuals (TCRdb year 2020). The receptor library was made with the immunoSEQ multiplex PCR assay. Drawn from immuneACCESS, this table holds only the in-frame rearrangements with V and J called that TCRdb kept. Clones are partly lost; checked studies trace under half to an unresolved V gene and leave the rest unexplained. Present in this sample are around 2.5 million clones, 80% to 95% of which were seen just once. Roughly 0.36% of the sample belongs to the ten largest clones. Input material: naive CD4+ T cells from PBMCs. What the cell subset or site label conveys for this sample: CD45RA+ positively selected. The receptors were gathered from a young man in good health. Some clones in this sample may be carry-over from other donors' samples.

The chain joins TRBV5-6 to TRBJ2-3; tentative D call: TRBD1 (6 bases). Germline values: CDR1 SGHDT, CDR2 YYEEEE. This CDR3 comprises 12 residues. V was shortened by 2 bases and J by 6 bases, with 7 bases between the two germline ends. The CDR3 coding sequence is TGTGCCAGCAGCTTTGGACAGGATACGCAGTATTTT. As protein: CASSFGQDTQYF.

The DNA for the CDR3 is TGTGCCAGCAGTTTCCGACAGGTTAGCACAGATACGCAGTATTTT. This gives the protein CASSFRQVSTDTQYF. The rearrangement joins TRBV28 to TRBJ2-3; D is perhaps TRBD1 (6 bases). The CDR3 contains 15 residues. Per the germline V gene, CDR1 is MDHEN and CDR2 is SYDVKM. V lost 3 bases to trimming and J lost 0 bases, with 10 bases between them.

This chain connects TRBV10-3 to TRBJ1-2; D might be TRBD1 (5 bases). Deletions cut 6 bases from V and 0 bases from J, with 17 bases between. Germline V gene data show CDR1 as ENHRY and CDR2 as SYGVKD. CDR3 size: 16 residues. The CDR3: CAISAVGTATNYGYTF. Here the CDR3 DNA reads TGTGCCATCAGCGCAGTGGGGACGGCTACTAACTATGGCTACACCTTC.

V gene TRBV11-2 combines with J gene TRBJ2-1, with a tentative D call TRBD1 (5 bases). Per the germline V gene, CDR1 is SGHAT and CDR2 is FQNNGV. The CDR3 is 16 amino acids. Trimming removed 3 bases at V and 9 bases at J, with 21 bases between. CDR3 residues: CASSFQKGLSPGEQFF. The CDR3 DNA is TGTGCCAGCAGCTTCCAGAAGGGGCTCTCCCCTGGTGAGCAGTTCTTC.

The chain uses TRBV9 and TRBJ2-6; possibly TRBD1 for D (5 bases). Deletions cut 2 bases from V and 2 bases from J, with 11 bases between. Per germline, CDR1 SGDLS and CDR2 YYNGEE. The CDR3 consists of 16 residues. In nucleotides, the CDR3 is TGTGCCAGCAGCGTGTCGACAGTGACTGGGGCCAACGTCCTGACTTTC. Translation: CASSVSTVTGANVLTF. The full variable domain, rest sourced from reference TRBV9 and TRBJ2-6, is DSGVTQTPKHLITATGQRVTLRCSPRSGDLSVYWYQQSLDQGLQFLIQYYNGEERAKGNILERFSAQQFPDLHSELNLSSLELGDSALYFCASSVSTVTGANVLTFGAGSRLTVL.

The chain joins TRBV5-4 to TRBJ2-5; 7 bases align to TRBD1. This CDR3 comprises 15 residues. Germline V gene lookup returns CDR1 SGHNT and CDR2 YYREEE (reference sequence). The V segment lost 0 bases and the J segment 1 base; nucleotides outside the gene matches: 3. CDR3 sequence (DNA): TGTGCCAGCAGCTTGGATGCAGGGGGCCAAGAGACCCAGTACTTC. As protein: CASSLDAGGQETQYF.

CDR3 amino acids: CASSPPTTSGLQETQYF. CDR3 nucleotide sequence: TGTGCCAGCTCACCACCGACGACTAGCGGGTTACAAGAGACCCAGTACTTC. This chain uses TRBV18 with TRBJ2-5; 10 bases are a match to TRBD2. From germline, CDR1 is KGHSH and CDR2 LQKENI. This CDR3 contains 17 residues. Germline trimming cut 0 bases from V and 2 bases from J; bases unmatched to any gene: 6.

The V and J genes are TRBV7-5 and TRBJ1-1; the table's TRBD1 call for D was not verified on the DNA. TRBV7-5 is noted as a pseudogene. The length of the CDR3 is 15 residues. For the CDR3, the DNA is TGTGTCAGAAGCTTAGGACAAGGGGTGAGCACTGAAGCTTTCTTT. It translates to CVRSLGQGVSTEAFF.

On this clone: The junction departs from the called germline gene at one end, perhaps through a read error. This same CDR3 is encoded by further DNA sequences in the sample. The chain has TRBV9 and TRBJ2-7; a possible D gene is TRBD1 (6 bases). The CDR3 is made up of 14 amino acids. Per the germline V gene, CDR1 is SGDLS and CDR2 is YYNGEE. Here the CDR3 reads CASRDMGATYEQYF. As DNA, the CDR3 is TGTGCCAGCAGAGACATGGGGGCGACCTACGAGCAGTACTTT.

The rearrangement uses TRBV11-3 and TRBJ2-3; 13 positions agree with TRBD2. The germline V gene encodes CDR1 SGHNT and CDR2 YENEEA. There are 16 residues in the CDR3. Trimming took 4 bases from V and 2 from J; bases not matched to a gene: 3. The CDR3 DNA reads TGTGCCAGCAGCTCTGGGACTAGCGGGACCACAGATACGCAGTATTTT. Translating it yields CASSSGTSGTTDTQYF.

This chain connects TRBV7-8 to TRBJ1-4, with 8 bases aligning to TRBD1. V lost 4 bases and J lost 7; bases outside the gene matches: 8. This CDR3 has 15 amino acids. Germline V gives CDR1 SGHVS, CDR2 FQNEAQ. The CDR3 DNA reads TGTGCCAGCAGCTCTCGACAGGGGTTGGGTGAAAAACTGTTTTTT. Translated: CASSSRQGLGEKLFF.

This chain connects TRBV2 to TRBJ1-1, with 11 nucleotides matching TRBD1. Looked up from germline, CDR1 is SNHLY and CDR2 is FYNNEI. This CDR3 contains 17 residues. The trim removed 4 bases at V and 1 base at J, leaving 8 bases unmatched. The CDR3 bases are TGTGCCAGCAGTGTGGCCGGGACAGGGGGAGGGAACACTGAAGCTTTCTTT. Its translation: CASSVAGTGGGNTEAFF.

V usage is TRBV2 and J usage is TRBJ2-3; no clear D gene. V was cut by 5 bases and J by 4 bases, with 19 bases left in between. The CDR3 spans 16 residues. Germline V gene sequence: CDR1 SNHLY, CDR2 FYNNEI. CDR3 amino acids: CASSSPFRHLADTQYF. CDR3 coding DNA: TGTGCCAGCAGTTCTCCCTTTCGTCACCTCGCAGATACGCAGTATTTT.

Only a few counts were recorded for this clone. The identical CDR3 is also encoded by other nucleotide sequences in the sample. The CDR3 is CASSLGDYNEQFF. Here the CDR3 DNA reads TGCGCCAGCAGCTTGGGGGACTACAATGAGCAGTTCTTC. The J gene is TRBJ2-1, the V gene TRBV5-1; D uncertain. Germline lookup yields CDR1 SGHRS and CDR2 YFSETQ. Trimming shortened V by 0 bases and J by 3 bases, and 4 bases separated the two germline ends. The CDR3 runs to 13 residues.

The chain recombines TRBV25-1 with TRBJ2-6; D unclear. V gave up 5 bases and J gave up 5 bases, with 13 bases separating them. This CDR3 spans 15 amino acids. Germline values: CDR1 MGHDK, CDR2 SYGVNS. The chain's CDR3 is CASSSTGPRANVLTF. DNA of the CDR3: TGTGCCAGCAGTAGTACGGGTCCAAGGGCCAACGTCCTGACTTTC.

This rearrangement joins TRBV7-2 to TRBJ2-5; D is perhaps TRBD2 (6 bases). Trimming took 7 bases from V and 8 from J, leaving 20 bases between them. CDR3 length: 14 amino acids. The germline V gene has CDR1 SGHTA and CDR2 FQGNSA. The CDR3 here is CASTFERAADTQYF. CDR3 bases: TGTGCCAGCACCTTTGAGCGGGCCGCGGATACCCAGTACTTC.

This rearrangement joins TRBV5-1 to TRBJ2-7, with TRBD2 matching over 11 bases. After removal of 4 bases from V and 6 bases from J, the junction contained 3 bases not matched to a gene. This CDR3 has 13 amino acids. Germline values: CDR1 SGHRS, CDR2 YFSETQ. CDR3 nucleotides: TGCGCCAGCAGCCCCGGGACTAGCGGCGAGCAGTACTTC. Translating it yields CASSPGTSGEQYF.

The V gene is TRBV6-1, the J gene TRBJ2-3, with 7 bases fitting TRBD1. The CDR3 extends over 13 amino acids. Germline CDR1 is MNHNS and CDR2 is SASEGT. Unmatched junction bases numbered 7, after V lost 7 bases and J lost 6 bases. The CDR3 loop is CASTKGAYDTQYF. The CDR3 region has the DNA TGTGCCAGCACCAAGGGGGCTTATGATACGCAGTATTTT.

With regard to this clone: The same CDR3 is also encoded by other DNA sequences in this sample. The V and J genes are TRBV19 and TRBJ2-6, with no clear D. The CDR3 sequence is 14 residues long. Germline-derived CDR1 and CDR2 are LNHDA and SQIVND (reference sequence). V dropped 4 bases and J dropped 0 bases, with 4 bases sitting between them. CDR3 residues: CASSTSSGANVLTF. DNA of the CDR3: TGTGCCAGTAGTACCAGCTCTGGGGCCAACGTCCTGACTTTC.

This chain connects TRBV15 to TRBJ1-6; D may be TRBD1 (5 bases). CDR1 and CDR2 from the germline V gene are LNHNV and YYDKDF (reference sequence). CDR3 size: 13 residues. The V end was cut by 3 bases, the J end by 7 bases, with 7 bases between. The CDR3 DNA sequence: TGTGCCACCAGCAGCTACAGGAATTCACCCCTCCACTTT. It translates to CATSSYRNSPLHF.

The chain is built from TRBV19 and TRBJ2-6; D call uncertain. With 3 bases removed from V and 0 bases from J, the gap between germline ends came to 9 bases. Looked up from germline, CDR1 is LNHDA and CDR2 is SQIVND (reference sequence). The CDR3 totals 16 residues. The CDR3 loop reads CASSMNGHSGANVLTF. Here the CDR3 DNA reads TGTGCCAGTAGTATGAACGGTCACTCTGGGGCCAACGTCCTGACTTTC.